Detailed here is one TCR beta chain. The donor group consisted entirely of healthy Caucasians. Germline values: CDR1 SGHRS, CDR2 YFSETQ. CDR3 length: 13 residues. Trimming pared 1 base from V and 5 bases from J, leaving 9 bases between. TCRdb fed the 5' RACE reads into MiXCR, producing one record per CDR3 protein. In the table there are about 210,000 distinct CDR3 sequences, roughly 10% of which are singletons. The sample comes from a study of identical twins. Source material: memory (CD45RO+) T cells sorted from blood. The rearrangement links TRBV5-1 to TRBJ2-5; perhaps TRBD2 as D (5 bases). The TCR was taken from a woman aged 18-29 years in good health. The CDR3 loop is CASSLTGLETQYF. CDR3 in DNA: TGCGCCAGCAGCTTGACCGGACTCGAGACCCAGTACTTC.